This T cell receptor (beta chain) was profiled in a study of T cells after yellow fever vaccination. Whole-study results and caveats: The secondary response was weaker, and its peak arrived faster, on day 5 versus 15. Clones from primary vaccination mostly reappeared after the booster (roughly 97% CD4, approximately 86% CD8). Of the clonotypes, a small share occurred in both CD4 and CD8 compartments.

The CDR3 has 16 amino acids. Germline loops: CDR1 SGHRS, CDR2 YFSETQ. V gave up 4 bases and J gave up 5 bases; unmatched junction bases: 10. TCRdb ran MiXCR on the 5' RACE reads and lists one entry per CDR3 protein. The table lists 340,000 or so distinct CDR3 sequences, approximately 12% of them singletons, with about 3% in the top ten. Ten or more counts support this clonotype. Its matching antigen is unknown. This chain joins TRBV5-1 and TRBJ2-3, with TRBD1 matching 10 bases. The sequence derives from a man younger than 30 who received the YFV17D yellow fever vaccine. The sample was CD4+ T cells sorted from PBMCs, taken 15 days after the yellow fever booster vaccination. The CDR3 coding sequence is TGCGCCAGCAGCCTAATGACAGGGGGCGAAGGAGATACGCAGTATTTT. Translation: CASSLMTGGEGDTQYF.